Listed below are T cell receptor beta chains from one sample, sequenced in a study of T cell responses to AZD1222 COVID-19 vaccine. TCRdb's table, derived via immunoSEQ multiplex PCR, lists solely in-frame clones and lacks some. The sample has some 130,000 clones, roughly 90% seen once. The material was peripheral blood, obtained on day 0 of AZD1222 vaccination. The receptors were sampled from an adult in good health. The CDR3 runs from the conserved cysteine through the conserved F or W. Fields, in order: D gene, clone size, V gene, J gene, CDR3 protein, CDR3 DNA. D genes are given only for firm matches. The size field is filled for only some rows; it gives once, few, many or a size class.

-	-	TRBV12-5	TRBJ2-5	CASGLSPQETQYF	TGTGCTAGTGGTTTGTCACCTCAAGAGACCCAGTACTTC
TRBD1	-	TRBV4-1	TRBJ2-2	CASSTNTGGSRTGELFF	TGCGCCAGCAGCACAAACACAGGGGGATCGCGGACCGGGGAGCTGTTTTTT
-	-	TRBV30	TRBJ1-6	CAWSVRGGSSPLHF	TGTGCCTGGAGTGTTAGGGGGGGTAGTTCACCCCTCCACTTT
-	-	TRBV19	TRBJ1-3	CATLGDSRRGISSGNTIYF	TGTGCCACCCTGGGGGATAGCAGAAGGGGGATCAGCTCTGGAAACACCATATATTTT
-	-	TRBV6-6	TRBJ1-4	CASSYDGEKLFF	TGTGCCAGCAGTTATGACGGTGAAAAACTGTTTTTT
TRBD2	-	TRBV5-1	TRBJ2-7	CASSQTGTSGREQYF	TGCGCCAGCAGCCAAACCGGGACTAGCGGGAGGGAGCAGTACTTC
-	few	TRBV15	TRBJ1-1	CATSRDRGNTEAFF	TGTGCCACCAGCAGAGACAGGGGGAACACTGAAGCTTTCTTT
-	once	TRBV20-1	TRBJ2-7	CSASTGSYEQYF	TGCAGTGCTAGTACGGGGTCCTACGAGCAGTACTTC
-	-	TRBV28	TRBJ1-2	CASSFRVGGYGYTF	TGTGCCAGCAGTTTCCGGGTCGGTGGCTATGGCTACACCTTC
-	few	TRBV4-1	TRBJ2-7	CASSQEAGSYEQYF	TGCGCCAGCAGCCAAGAAGCGGGCTCCTACGAGCAGTACTTC
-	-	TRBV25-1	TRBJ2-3	CASSGEVDTQYF	TGTGCCAGCAGTGGAGAGGTGGATACGCAGTATTTT
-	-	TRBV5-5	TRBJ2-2	CASSLRGSPNTGELFF	TGTGCCAGCAGCTTGAGAGGGTCCCCGAACACCGGGGAGCTGTTTTTT
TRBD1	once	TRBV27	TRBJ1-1	CASSPGQVFAAFF	TGTGCCAGCAGTCCCGGACAGGTTTTTGCAGCTTTCTTT
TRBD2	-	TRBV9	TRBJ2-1	CASSVGPLLAGSYNEQFF	TGTGCCAGCAGCGTAGGCCCCCTGCTAGCGGGGAGTTACAATGAGCAGTTCTTC
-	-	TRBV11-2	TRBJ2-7	CASSPNPPKRTYEQYF	TGTGCCAGCAGCCCCAACCCACCCAAAAGGACCTACGAGCAGTACTTC
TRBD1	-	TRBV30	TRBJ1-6	CAWSTAGTGVSPLHF	TGTGCCTGGAGCACCGCCGGGACAGGGGTTTCACCCCTCCACTTT
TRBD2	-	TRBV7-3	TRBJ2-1	CASSLGPSGSYDEQFF	TGTGCCAGCAGCTTAGGCCCTAGCGGGAGTTATGATGAGCAGTTCTTC
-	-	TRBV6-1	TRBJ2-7	CASSEEEGGGYEQYF	TGTGCCAGCAGTGAAGAAGAAGGAGGGGGCTACGAGCAGTACTTC
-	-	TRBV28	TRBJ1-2	CASSLQGRDGYTF	TGTGCCAGCAGCCTGCAGGGGAGGGATGGCTACACCTTC
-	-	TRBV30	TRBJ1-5	CAWSVGGYSNQPQHF	TGTGCCTGGAGTGTTGGCGGATATAGCAATCAGCCCCAGCATTTT
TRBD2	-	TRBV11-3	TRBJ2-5	CASSLGAGGPEETQYF	TGTGCCAGCAGCTTGGGAGCGGGAGGGCCCGAGGAGACCCAGTACTTC
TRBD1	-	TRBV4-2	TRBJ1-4	CASSLWDSRNEKLFF	TGTGCCAGCAGCCTCTGGGACAGCCGTAATGAAAAACTGTTTTTT
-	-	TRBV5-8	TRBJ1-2	CASSLGVGRNYGYTF	TGTGCCAGCAGCTTGGGCGTAGGCCGCAACTATGGCTACACCTTC
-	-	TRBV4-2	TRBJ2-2	CASSQDPEAGELFF	TGTGCCAGCAGCCAAGATCCGGAGGCCGGGGAGCTGTTTTTT
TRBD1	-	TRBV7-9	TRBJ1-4	CASSVGTGNEKLFF	TGTGCCAGCAGCGTCGGGACAGGGAATGAAAAACTGTTTTTT
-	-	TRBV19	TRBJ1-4	CASSITRGSGEKLFF	TGTGCCAGTAGTATCACGAGGGGTTCGGGTGAAAAACTGTTTTTT
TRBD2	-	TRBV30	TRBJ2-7	CAPTGGGPFHEQYF	TGTGCCCCCACCGGGGGAGGGCCTTTCCACGAGCAGTACTTC